This TCR beta chain appears in the sequencing data of a study of CD8 T cells in Susac syndrome. Notes on this clonotype: Its antigen is not known.

The junction had 6 bases not matched to a gene; V was cut back by 6 bases and J by 4 bases. From germline, CDR1 is MNHEY and CDR2 SVGAGI. The CDR3 covers 15 residues. RNA, at 0.5 to 1 ug, was reverse transcribed with random hexamers. TCRdb re-analysed the immunoSEQ multiplex PCR reads in MiXCR, keeping a single row per CDR3 protein. The sample has around 85,000 distinct CDR3 sequences; roughly 94% are singletons. Study-wide results and limits: The greatest CD8+ clonal expansion in Susac occurred in TEMRA cells and in active patients.

Bulk CD8+ and CD4+ cells came from magnetic negative isolation; CD8+ TEMRA by FACS. Sequencing was carried out using CD8+ T cells from PBMCs. V usage is TRBV6-5 and J usage is TRBJ2-3; 11 bases map to TRBD2. The TCR originated in a human donor with Susac syndrome. This chain's CDR3 is CASSLLAGASDTQYF. DNA of the CDR3: TGTGCCAGCAGCCTACTAGCGGGAGCGTCAGATACGCAGTATTTT.